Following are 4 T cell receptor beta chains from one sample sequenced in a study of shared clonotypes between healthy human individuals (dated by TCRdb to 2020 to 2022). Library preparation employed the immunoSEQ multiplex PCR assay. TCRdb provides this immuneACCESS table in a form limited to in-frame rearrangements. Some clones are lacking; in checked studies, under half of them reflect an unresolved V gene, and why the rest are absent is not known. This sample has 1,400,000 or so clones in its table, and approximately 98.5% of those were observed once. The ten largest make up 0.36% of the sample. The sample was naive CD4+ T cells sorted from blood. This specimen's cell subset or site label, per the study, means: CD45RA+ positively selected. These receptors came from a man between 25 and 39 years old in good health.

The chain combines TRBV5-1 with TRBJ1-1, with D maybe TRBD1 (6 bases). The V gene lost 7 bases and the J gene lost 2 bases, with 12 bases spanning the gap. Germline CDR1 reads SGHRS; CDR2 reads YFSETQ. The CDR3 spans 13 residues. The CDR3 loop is CASSIGTNTEAFF. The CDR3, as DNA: TGCGCCAGCTCGATCGGGACAAACACTGAAGCTTTCTTT.

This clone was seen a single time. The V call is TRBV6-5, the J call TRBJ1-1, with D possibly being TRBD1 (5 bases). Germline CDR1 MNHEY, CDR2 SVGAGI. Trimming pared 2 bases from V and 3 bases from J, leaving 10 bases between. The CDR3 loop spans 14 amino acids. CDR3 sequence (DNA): TGTGCCAGCAGTTACGGGGCCAGTTACACTGAAGCTTTCTTT. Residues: CASSYGASYTEAFF.

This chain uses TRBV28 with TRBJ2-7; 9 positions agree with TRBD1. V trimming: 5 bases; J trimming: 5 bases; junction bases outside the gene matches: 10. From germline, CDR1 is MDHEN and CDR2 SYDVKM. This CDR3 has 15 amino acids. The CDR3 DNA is TGTGCCAGCAGTCTTTGGGACAGGGACCCCCACGAGCAGTACTTC. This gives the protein CASSLWDRDPHEQYF.

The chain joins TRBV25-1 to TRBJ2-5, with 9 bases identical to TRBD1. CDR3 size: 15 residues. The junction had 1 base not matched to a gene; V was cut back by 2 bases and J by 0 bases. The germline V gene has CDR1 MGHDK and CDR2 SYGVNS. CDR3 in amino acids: CASSERDRDQETQYF. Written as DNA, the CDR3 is TGTGCCAGCAGTGAACGGGACAGGGACCAAGAGACCCAGTACTTC.